The 2 T cell receptor beta chains reported below all come from one sample, sequenced in a study of follicular helper T cells after annual influenza vaccination. The time point is: 2015-2016 season, 7 days after influenza vaccination. Measured with immunoSEQ multiplex PCR; TCRdb has only the in-frame clones, and not every one. Of roughly 6,600 clones in the sample, over 80% were seen once. Sequencing was performed on CXCR5+ CD38- circulating T follicular helper cells from blood, taken 7 days after influenza vaccination. Subset of the sample: circulating Tfh, non-naive CD4+CXCR5+PD-1+ (ICOS+CD38+ or ICOS-CD38-). The receptors shown here come from an adult who received the influenza vaccine.

J is TRBJ1-3 and V is TRBV6-1; 7 positions agree with TRBD1. The CDR3 totals 19 residues. Losses at the gene ends were 2 bases for V and 0 bases for J; bases not matched to a gene: 13. Per the germline V gene, CDR1 is MNHNS and CDR2 is SASEGT. The DNA of the CDR3 is TGTGCCAGCAGTGAATTCGGGGCAGGGGGTCCGAGCTCTGGAAACACCATATATTTT. It is translated as CASSEFGAGGPSSGNTIYF.

The J gene is TRBJ1-3, the V gene TRBV9; D is unclear. The CDR3 is 13 amino acids. Germline CDR1 and CDR2: SGDLS and YYNGEE. Trimming pared 0 bases from V and 2 bases from J, leaving 3 bases between. CDR3 nucleotide sequence: TGTGCCAGCAGCGTAGTGGCTGGAAACACCATATATTTT. This sequence encodes CASSVVAGNTIYF.